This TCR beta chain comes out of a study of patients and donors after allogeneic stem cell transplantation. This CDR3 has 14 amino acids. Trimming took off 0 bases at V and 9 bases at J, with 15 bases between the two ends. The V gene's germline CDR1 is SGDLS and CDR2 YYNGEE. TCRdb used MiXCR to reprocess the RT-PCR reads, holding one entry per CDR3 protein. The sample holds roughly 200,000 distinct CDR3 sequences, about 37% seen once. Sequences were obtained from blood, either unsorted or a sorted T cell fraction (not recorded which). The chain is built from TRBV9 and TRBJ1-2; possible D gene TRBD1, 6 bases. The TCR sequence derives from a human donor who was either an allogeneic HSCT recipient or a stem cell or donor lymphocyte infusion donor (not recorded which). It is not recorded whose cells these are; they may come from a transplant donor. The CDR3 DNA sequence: TGTGCCAGCAGCGTAGGGGGGGGCGTAGGGAGCTACACCTTC. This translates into CASSVGGGVGSYTF.